This T cell receptor beta chain was retrieved from a study of cytomegalovirus exposure and HLA in healthy donors. The table lists this clone with a few counts. Healthy bone marrow donors made up the donor group. Primers included in the PCR were 60 Vbeta and 13 Jbeta primers. Study processing details: Later analysis identified 80 million to 85 million unique TCR beta chains, 8.5 million to 13 million shared. Assay: immunoSEQ multiplex PCR; the TCRdb copy retains only in-frame clones and omits some. The V and J calls and clone size are taken from that table; D and trimming were inferred from the DNA. The table lists some 95,000 clones, about 76% of them singletons, with 4.9% in the top ten. This CDR3 has 13 amino acids. The V and J ends lost 6 bases and 7 bases respectively, with 15 bases between them. Germline loops: CDR1 LNHNV, CDR2 YYDKDF (reference sequence).

This TCR was recovered from a woman aged 35 to 49 in good health and CMV-seronegative. The chain uses TRBV15 and TRBJ1-2; D is possibly TRBD1 (5 bases). Sequencing was performed on PBMCs. The DNA of the CDR3 is TGTGCCACCAGTAGCGGAGGCAGGGCTGGCTACACCTTC. Encoded protein: CATSSGGRAGYTF.